This T cell receptor (beta chain) appears in the sequencing data of a study of multiple sclerosis patients with progressive multifocal leukoencephalopathy. Synthetic inline TR CDR3 controls covering all V-J pairings were spiked into each PCR. TCRdb keeps only in-frame clones here, not all; method: immunoSEQ multiplex PCR. The sample has about 30,000 clones, around nine tenths seen once. The V gene's germline CDR1 is SGHTA and CDR2 FQGNSA. CDR3 length: 15 amino acids. J gave up 0 bases and V 5 bases, and 7 bases lay outside the gene matches. This sample's time point: roughly 6 months of natalizumab therapy. Every listed patient previously received interferon beta; all PML patients were women. At 6 months of natalizumab came T1, and at 12 months came T2.

This clonotype was sampled from a human donor with multiple sclerosis. Material: PBMCs, obtained from a patient treated with natalizumab. The chain carries TRBV7-2 and TRBJ2-7, with 7 bases aligning to TRBD1. This CDR3 is CASSPSTGSSYEQYF. The CDR3 DNA reads TGTGCCAGCAGCCCCTCGACAGGGAGCTCCTACGAGCAGTACTTC.